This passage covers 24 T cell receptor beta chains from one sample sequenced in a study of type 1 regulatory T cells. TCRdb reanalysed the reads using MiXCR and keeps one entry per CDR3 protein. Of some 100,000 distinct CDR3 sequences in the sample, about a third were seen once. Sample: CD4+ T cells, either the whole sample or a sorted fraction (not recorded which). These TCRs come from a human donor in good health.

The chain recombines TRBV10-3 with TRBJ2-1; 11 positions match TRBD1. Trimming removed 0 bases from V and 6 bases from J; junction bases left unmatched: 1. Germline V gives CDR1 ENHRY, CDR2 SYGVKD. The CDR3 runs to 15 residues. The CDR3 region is CAISESGQGANEQFF. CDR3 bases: TGTGCCATCAGTGAGTCTGGACAGGGGGCCAATGAGCAGTTCTTC.

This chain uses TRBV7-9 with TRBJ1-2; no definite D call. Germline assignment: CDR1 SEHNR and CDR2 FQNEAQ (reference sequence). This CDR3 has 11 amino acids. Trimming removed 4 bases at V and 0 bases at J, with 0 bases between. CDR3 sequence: CASSSNYGYTF. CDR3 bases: TGTGCCAGCAGCTCTAACTATGGCTACACCTTC.

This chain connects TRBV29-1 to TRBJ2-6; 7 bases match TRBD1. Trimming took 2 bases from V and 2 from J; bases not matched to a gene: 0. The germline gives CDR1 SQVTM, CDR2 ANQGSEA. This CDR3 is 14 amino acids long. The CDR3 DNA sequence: TGCAGCGTTGAACAGGGGGCTGGGGCCAACGTCCTGACTTTC. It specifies CSVEQGAGANVLTF.

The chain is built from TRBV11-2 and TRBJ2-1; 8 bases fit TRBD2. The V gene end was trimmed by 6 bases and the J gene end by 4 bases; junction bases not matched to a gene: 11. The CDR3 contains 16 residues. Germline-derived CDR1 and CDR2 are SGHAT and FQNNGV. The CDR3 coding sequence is TGTGCCAGCAGTCTAATCGGGACTAGACATTACAATGAGCAGTTCTTC. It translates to CASSLIGTRHYNEQFF.

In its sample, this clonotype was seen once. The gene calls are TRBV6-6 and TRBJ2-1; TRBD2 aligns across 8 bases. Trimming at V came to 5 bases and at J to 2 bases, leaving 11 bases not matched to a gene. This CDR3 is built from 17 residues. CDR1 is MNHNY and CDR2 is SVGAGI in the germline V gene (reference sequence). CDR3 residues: CASSDLGSGTPYNEQFF. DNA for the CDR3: TGTGCCAGCAGTGACCTGGGTAGCGGGACCCCCTACAATGAGCAGTTCTTC.

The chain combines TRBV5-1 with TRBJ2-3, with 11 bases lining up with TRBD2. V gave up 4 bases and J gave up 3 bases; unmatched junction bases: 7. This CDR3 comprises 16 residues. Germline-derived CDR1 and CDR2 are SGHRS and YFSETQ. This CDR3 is CASSAGASGRTDTQYF. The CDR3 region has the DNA TGCGCCAGCAGCGCAGGAGCTAGCGGGAGGACAGATACGCAGTATTTT.

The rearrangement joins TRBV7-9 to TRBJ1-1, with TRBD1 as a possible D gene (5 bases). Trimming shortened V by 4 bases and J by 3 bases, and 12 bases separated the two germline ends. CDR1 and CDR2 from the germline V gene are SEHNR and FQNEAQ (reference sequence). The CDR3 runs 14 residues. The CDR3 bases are TGTGCCAGCAGCTCCCGAGGAGGGGACACTGAAGCTTTCTTT. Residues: CASSSRGGDTEAFF.

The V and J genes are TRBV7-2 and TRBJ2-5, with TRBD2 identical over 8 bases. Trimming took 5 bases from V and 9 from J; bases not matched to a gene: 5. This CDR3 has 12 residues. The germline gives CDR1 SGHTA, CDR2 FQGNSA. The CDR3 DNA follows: TGTGCCAGCAGCCTACCGCGGGAGGCCCAGTACTTC. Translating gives CASSLPREAQYF.

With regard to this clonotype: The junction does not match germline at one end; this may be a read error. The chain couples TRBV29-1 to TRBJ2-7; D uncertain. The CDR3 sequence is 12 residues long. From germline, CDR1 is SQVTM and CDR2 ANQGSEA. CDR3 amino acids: CSLDRAKYEQYF. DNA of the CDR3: TGCAGCCTTGACCGGGCGAAGTACGAGCAGTACTTC.

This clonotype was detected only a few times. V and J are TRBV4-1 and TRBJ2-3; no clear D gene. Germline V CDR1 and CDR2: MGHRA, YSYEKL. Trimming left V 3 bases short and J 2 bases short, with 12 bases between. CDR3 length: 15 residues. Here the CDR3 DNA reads TGCGCCAGCAGCCACATTAAGGTTTACACAGATACGCAGTATTTT. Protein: CASSHIKVYTDTQYF.

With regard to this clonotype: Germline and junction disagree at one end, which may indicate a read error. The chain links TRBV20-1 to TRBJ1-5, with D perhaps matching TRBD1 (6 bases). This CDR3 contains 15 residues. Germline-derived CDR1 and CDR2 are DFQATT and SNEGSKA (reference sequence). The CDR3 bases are TGCAGTGCTAGGTCAATTGGTAGGGGGAATCAGCCCCAGCATTTC. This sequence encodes CSARSIGRGNQPQHF.

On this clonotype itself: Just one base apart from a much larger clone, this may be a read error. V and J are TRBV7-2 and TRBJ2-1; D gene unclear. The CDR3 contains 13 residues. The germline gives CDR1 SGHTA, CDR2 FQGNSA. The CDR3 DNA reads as TGTGCCAGCAGCTTTTCCGGGTTGCATGAGCAGATCTTC. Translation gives CASSFSGLHEQIF. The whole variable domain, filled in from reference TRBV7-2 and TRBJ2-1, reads GAGVSQSPSNKVTEKGKDVELRCDPISGHTALYWYRQSLGQGLEFLIYFQGNSAPDKSGLPSDRFSAERTGGSVSTLTIQRTQQEDSAVYLCASSFSGLHEQIFGPGTRLTVL.

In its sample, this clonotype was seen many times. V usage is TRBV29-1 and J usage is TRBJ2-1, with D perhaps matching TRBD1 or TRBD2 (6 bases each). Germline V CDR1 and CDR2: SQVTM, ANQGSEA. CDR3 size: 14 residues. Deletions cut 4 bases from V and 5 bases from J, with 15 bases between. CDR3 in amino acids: CSVVGGLPNNEQFF. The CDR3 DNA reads TGCAGCGTTGTCGGGGGCCTCCCAAACAATGAGCAGTTCTTC.

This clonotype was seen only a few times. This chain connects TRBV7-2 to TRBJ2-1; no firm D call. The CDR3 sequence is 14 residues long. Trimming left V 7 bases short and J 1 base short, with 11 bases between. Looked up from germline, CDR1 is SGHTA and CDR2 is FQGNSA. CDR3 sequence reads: CASTQDSSYNEQFF. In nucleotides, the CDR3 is TGTGCCAGCACCCAAGACTCGTCCTACAATGAGCAGTTCTTC.

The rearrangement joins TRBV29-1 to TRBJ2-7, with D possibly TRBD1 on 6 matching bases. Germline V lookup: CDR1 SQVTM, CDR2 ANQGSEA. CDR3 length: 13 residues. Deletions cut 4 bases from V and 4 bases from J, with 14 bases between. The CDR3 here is CSVANRAGYEQYF. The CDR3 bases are TGCAGCGTTGCGAACAGGGCGGGTTACGAGCAGTACTTC.

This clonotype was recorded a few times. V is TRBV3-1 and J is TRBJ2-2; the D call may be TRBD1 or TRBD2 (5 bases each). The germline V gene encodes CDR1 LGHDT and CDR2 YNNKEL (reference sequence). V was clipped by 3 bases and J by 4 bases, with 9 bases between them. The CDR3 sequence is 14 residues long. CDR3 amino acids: CASSQGPATGELFF. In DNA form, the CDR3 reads TGTGCCAGCAGCCAGGGACCCGCCACCGGGGAGCTGTTTTTT.

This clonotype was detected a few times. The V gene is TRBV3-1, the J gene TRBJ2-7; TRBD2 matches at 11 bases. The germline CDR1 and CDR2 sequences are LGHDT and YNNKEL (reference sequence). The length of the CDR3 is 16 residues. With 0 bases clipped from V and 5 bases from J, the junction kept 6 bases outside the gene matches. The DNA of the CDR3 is TGTGCCAGCAGCCAAGATAAATCTAGCGGGAGGAACGAGCAGTACTTC. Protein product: CASSQDKSSGRNEQYF.

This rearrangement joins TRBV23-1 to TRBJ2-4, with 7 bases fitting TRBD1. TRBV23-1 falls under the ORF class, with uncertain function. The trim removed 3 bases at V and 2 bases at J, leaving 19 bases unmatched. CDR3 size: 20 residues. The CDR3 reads CASSHFRIETGEGPKNIQYF. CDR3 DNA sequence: TGCGCCAGCAGTCATTTCCGAATAGAAACAGGGGAAGGGCCCAAAAACATTCAGTACTTC.

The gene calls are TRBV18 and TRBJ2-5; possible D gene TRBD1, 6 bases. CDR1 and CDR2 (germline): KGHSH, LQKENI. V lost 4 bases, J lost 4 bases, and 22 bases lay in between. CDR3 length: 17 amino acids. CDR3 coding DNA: TGTGCCAGCTCACTCCGGGACAAACTTGGGAGTGGAGAGACCCAGTACTTC. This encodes CASSLRDKLGSGETQYF.

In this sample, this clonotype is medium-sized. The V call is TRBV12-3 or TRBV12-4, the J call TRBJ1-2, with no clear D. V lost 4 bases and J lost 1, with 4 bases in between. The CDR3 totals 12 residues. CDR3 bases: TGTGCCAGCAGTTCGAGTAACTATGGCTACACCTTC. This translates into CASSSSNYGYTF.

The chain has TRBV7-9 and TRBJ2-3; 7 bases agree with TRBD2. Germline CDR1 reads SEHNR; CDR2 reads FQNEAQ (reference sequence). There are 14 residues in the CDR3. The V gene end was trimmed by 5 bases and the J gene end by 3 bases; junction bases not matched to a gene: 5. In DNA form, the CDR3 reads TGTGCCAGCAGCCCCGGACTAGAAACAGATACGCAGTATTTT. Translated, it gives CASSPGLETDTQYF.

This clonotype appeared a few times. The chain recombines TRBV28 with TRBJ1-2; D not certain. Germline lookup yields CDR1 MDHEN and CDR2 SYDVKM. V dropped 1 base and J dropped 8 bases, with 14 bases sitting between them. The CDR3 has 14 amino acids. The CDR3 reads CASSLLAKPGGYTF. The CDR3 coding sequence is TGTGCCAGCAGTTTATTAGCTAAGCCGGGGGGCTACACCTTC.

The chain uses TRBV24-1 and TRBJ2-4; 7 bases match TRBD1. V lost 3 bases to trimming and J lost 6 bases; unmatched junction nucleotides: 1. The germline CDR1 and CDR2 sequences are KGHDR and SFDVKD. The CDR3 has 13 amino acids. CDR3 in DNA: TGTGCCACCAGTGATGCAGGGGGAAACATTCAGTACTTC. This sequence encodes CATSDAGGNIQYF.

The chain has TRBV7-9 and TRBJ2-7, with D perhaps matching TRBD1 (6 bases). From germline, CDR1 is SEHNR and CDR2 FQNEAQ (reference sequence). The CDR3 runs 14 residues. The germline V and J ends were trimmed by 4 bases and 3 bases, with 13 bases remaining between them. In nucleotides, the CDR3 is TGTGCCAGCAGCTCGTGGCAGGGGTTCTACGAGCAGTACTTC. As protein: CASSSWQGFYEQYF.